This is a list of T cell receptor beta chains from one sample in a study of tumor-infiltrating lymphocytes in primary liver carcinoma. A single record per CDR3 protein comes from TCRdb applying MiXCR to the multiplex PCR reads. This sample yields roughly 78,000 distinct CDR3 sequences, of which 71% are seen a single time; roughly 15% belongs to the top ten. Sequences were obtained from liver tumor tissue from sampling region 4. These receptor sequences come from a woman aged 60-70 years with primary liver carcinoma and hepatitis B virus infection. Each CDR3 is given with its conserved first and last residue. D genes are given only for firm matches. Some rows have no size entry. The others give once, few or many, or a class for an expanded clone.

v_call: TRBV6-5; j_call: TRBJ2-7; clone_size: .; d_call: .; cdr3_nt: TGTGCCAGCGGAGTAGGGGCCGCATACGAGCAGTACTTC; cdr3_aa: CASGVGAAYEQYF
v_call: TRBV4-1; j_call: TRBJ1-1; clone_size: .; d_call: .; cdr3_nt: TGCGCCGGCAGCCAAGATTGGCGAGGGAACACTGAAGCTTTCTTT; cdr3_aa: CAGSQDWRGNTEAFF
v_call: TRBV11-1; j_call: TRBJ2-3; clone_size: few; d_call: .; cdr3_nt: TGTGCCAGTAGCCTTAGCAGGAGGCGTACGGATACGCAGTATTTT; cdr3_aa: CASSLSRRRTDTQYF
v_call: TRBV7-6; j_call: TRBJ2-3; clone_size: .; d_call: .; cdr3_nt: TGTGCCAGCATCCCGGGCCTAATCCCCACAGATACGCAGTATTTT; cdr3_aa: CASIPGLIPTDTQYF
v_call: TRBV2; j_call: TRBJ1-1; clone_size: .; d_call: TRBD1; cdr3_nt: TGTGCCAGCAACCCGGGACAGGGAGGTACTGAAGCTTTCTTT; cdr3_aa: CASNPGQGGTEAFF
v_call: TRBV2; j_call: TRBJ2-7; clone_size: few; d_call: .; cdr3_nt: TGTGCCAGCAGGGCCCAGGCGAGGGGCTCCCATCAGTACTTC; cdr3_aa: CASRAQARGSHQYF
v_call: TRBV6-6; j_call: TRBJ2-5; clone_size: few; d_call: .; cdr3_nt: TGTGCCAGCAGTTACTACAGAGAGACCCAGTACTTC; cdr3_aa: CASSYYRETQYF
v_call: TRBV29-1; j_call: TRBJ2-2; clone_size: .; d_call: .; cdr3_nt: TGTAGCGTTGTCGGGCTGGGAAGAAGGACCGGGGAGCTGTTTTTT; cdr3_aa: CSVVGLGRRTGELFF
v_call: TRBV5-1; j_call: TRBJ1-1; clone_size: many; d_call: TRBD1; cdr3_nt: TGCGCCAGCAGCTTGGGACAGGGATACACTGAAGCTTTCTTT; cdr3_aa: CASSLGQGYTEAFF
v_call: TRBV5-1; j_call: TRBJ2-2; clone_size: .; d_call: .; cdr3_nt: TGCGCCAACAGCTTGGTGTTTAGTGCAGGGGGGAGCACCGGGGAGCTGTTTTTC; cdr3_aa: CANSLVFSAGGSTGELFF
v_call: TRBV11-2; j_call: TRBJ2-1; clone_size: .; d_call: TRBD1; cdr3_nt: TGTGCCAGCAGCTTAACCCACGGACTGGGGTACAGGGGTGAGCGGTCCTTC; cdr3_aa: CASSLTHGLGYRGERSF
v_call: TRBV6-5; j_call: TRBJ1-2; clone_size: once; d_call: .; cdr3_nt: TGTGTCAGCAGGCGGGACACCGCAGAATTTGGGTACACCTTC; cdr3_aa: CVSRRDTAEFGYTF
v_call: TRBV29-1; j_call: TRBJ2-4; clone_size: many; d_call: TRBD1; cdr3_nt: TGCAGCGTTGAAGAATTGGGACAGGGGATAGCCAAAAACATTCAGTACTTC; cdr3_aa: CSVEELGQGIAKNIQYF
v_call: TRBV20-1; j_call: TRBJ2-3; clone_size: once; d_call: TRBD1; cdr3_nt: TGCAGTGGGGACAGGGGTAGCGCTAGCACAGATACGCAGTATTTT; cdr3_aa: CSGDRGSASTDTQYF
v_call: TRBV11-1; j_call: TRBJ1-1; clone_size: .; d_call: .; cdr3_nt: TGTGCAAGCGGCCTAATGTCCCTGAACACTGAAGCATTCTTT; cdr3_aa: CASGLMSLNTEAFF
v_call: TRBV12-3/TRBV12-4; j_call: TRBJ2-7; clone_size: .; d_call: TRBD2; cdr3_nt: TGTGCCAGCAGTTTAGGCCCACCCGGGACTAGCGGGAGATCTTCCTACGAGCACTACTTC; cdr3_aa: CASSLGPPGTSGRSSYEHYF
v_call: TRBV28; j_call: TRBJ1-2; clone_size: many; d_call: TRBD1; cdr3_nt: TGTGCCAGCAGTCACAGGGGGCTCGGCACCTTC; cdr3_aa: CASSHRGLGTF
v_call: TRBV6-2/TRBV6-3; j_call: TRBJ2-1; clone_size: .; d_call: .; cdr3_nt: TGTGCCAGCAGCTACGACAATGTGCAGTTCTTC; cdr3_aa: CASSYDNVQFF
v_call: TRBV11-2; j_call: TRBJ2-3; clone_size: once; d_call: .; cdr3_nt: TGTGCCAGCGCCTTAGGGGGACCAACGTACACGTCAGATACGCAGTATTTT; cdr3_aa: CASALGGPTYTSDTQYF
v_call: TRBV11-3; j_call: TRBJ2-3; clone_size: .; d_call: TRBD2; cdr3_nt: TGTGCCAGCAGCTTAGGGACCAGCGGGACTGGCACAGATATGCAGTATTTT; cdr3_aa: CASSLGTSGTGTDMQYF
v_call: TRBV2; j_call: TRBJ1-5; clone_size: once; d_call: .; cdr3_nt: TGTGCCAGCAGACAGGGACCGATGATTCAGCCCCAGCATTTT; cdr3_aa: CASRQGPMIQPQHF
v_call: TRBV25-1; j_call: TRBJ2-1; clone_size: .; d_call: .; cdr3_nt: TGTGCCAGCAGTGAGCCGGAATCTGGCAATGAGCAGTTCTTC; cdr3_aa: CASSEPESGNEQFF
v_call: TRBV10-2; j_call: TRBJ2-7; clone_size: .; d_call: .; cdr3_nt: TGCGCCAGCAGTGAACTGTACGGGATGGTCTACGAGCAGTACTTC; cdr3_aa: CASSELYGMVYEQYF
v_call: TRBV5-4; j_call: TRBJ2-7; clone_size: .; d_call: .; cdr3_nt: TGTGCCAGCAGCCACCGGGGCAAATACGAGCAGTACTTC; cdr3_aa: CASSHRGKYEQYF
v_call: TRBV6-1; j_call: TRBJ1-1; clone_size: .; d_call: .; cdr3_nt: TGTGCCAGCGGCCGGAGGGTTCCCGAGACTGAAGCTTTCTTT; cdr3_aa: CASGRRVPETEAFF
v_call: TRBV11-2; j_call: TRBJ2-5; clone_size: .; d_call: .; cdr3_nt: TGTGCCAGCAGATCAATGACAGCAGTCGAGACCCAGTGCTTC; cdr3_aa: CASRSMTAVETQCF
v_call: TRBV6-1; j_call: TRBJ1-5; clone_size: many; d_call: TRBD1; cdr3_nt: TGTGCCAGCATCAGACAGGGGTGGGGCAATCAGCCCCAGCATTTT; cdr3_aa: CASIRQGWGNQPQHF
v_call: TRBV5-5; j_call: TRBJ2-5; clone_size: .; d_call: .; cdr3_nt: TGTACCAGCAACTTGTTAACTGAGGAGACCCAGTACTTC; cdr3_aa: CTSNLLTEETQYF
v_call: TRBV29-1; j_call: TRBJ2-2; clone_size: .; d_call: .; cdr3_nt: TGCGGCGCCGCTCGAGGGGCCGGCCACGGGGAGCTGTTTTTT; cdr3_aa: CGAARGAGHGELFF
v_call: TRBV7-8; j_call: TRBJ2-3; clone_size: .; d_call: .; cdr3_nt: TGTACCAGCAGCCACGACTTGGGCGGCACAGATACGCAGTATTTT; cdr3_aa: CTSSHDLGGTDTQYF
v_call: TRBV29-1; j_call: TRBJ2-2; clone_size: .; d_call: .; cdr3_nt: TGTAGCGTCGGGACAGCGGGTTCGAACACCGGGGACCTGTTTTTT; cdr3_aa: CSVGTAGSNTGDLFF
v_call: TRBV11-1; j_call: TRBJ2-2; clone_size: .; d_call: TRBD2; cdr3_nt: TGTGCCCACAGGCCAACACCCGGGACTAGCGGCAGTACGAACACCGGGGAGCTGTTTTTT; cdr3_aa: CAHRPTPGTSGSTNTGELFF
v_call: TRBV6-4; j_call: TRBJ1-1; clone_size: .; d_call: .; cdr3_nt: TGTGCCAGCAGTGCTCTCGGGGACACTGAAGCTTTCTTT; cdr3_aa: CASSALGDTEAFF
v_call: TRBV28; j_call: TRBJ2-7; clone_size: .; d_call: TRBD2; cdr3_nt: TGTGCCAGCAGTACCCCCCGGTGGCTAGCGGGAGACGACGCCTACGAGCCGTACTTC; cdr3_aa: CASSTPRWLAGDDAYEPYF
v_call: TRBV6-5; j_call: TRBJ1-6; clone_size: many; d_call: .; cdr3_nt: TGTGCCAGCCGGGAACCTCAGGGTAGTAATTCACCCCTCCACTTT; cdr3_aa: CASREPQGSNSPLHF
v_call: TRBV4-2; j_call: TRBJ2-7; clone_size: .; d_call: TRBD2; cdr3_nt: TGTGTCAGCAGCCAAGTATCTGCGGGAGGGCCTGGGTCCTACGAGCAATACTTC; cdr3_aa: CVSSQVSAGGPGSYEQYF
v_call: TRBV7-9; j_call: TRBJ2-7; clone_size: once; d_call: .; cdr3_nt: TGTGCCGGCAGCCCCGGCTCCTACGAGCAGTGCTTC; cdr3_aa: CAGSPGSYEQCF
v_call: TRBV29-1; j_call: TRBJ1-2; clone_size: many; d_call: .; cdr3_nt: TGCAGCGTCTCGGGGGCCTATGGCTACACCTTC; cdr3_aa: CSVSGAYGYTF
v_call: TRBV16; j_call: TRBJ1-4; clone_size: .; d_call: .; cdr3_nt: TGTGCCAGCAACCCGGGCTACCCTAATGAAAAACTGTTTTTT; cdr3_aa: CASNPGYPNEKLFF
v_call: TRBV11-2; j_call: TRBJ2-1; clone_size: .; d_call: .; cdr3_nt: .; cdr3_aa: CASSLGLVAGGSNEQIF
v_call: TRBV5-4; j_call: TRBJ1-2; clone_size: .; d_call: .; cdr3_nt: TGTGCCAGCAGCTTGACGCGACAGATCTATGGTTACACCTTC; cdr3_aa: CASSLTRQIYGYTF
v_call: TRBV6-5; j_call: TRBJ2-3; clone_size: .; d_call: TRBD2; cdr3_nt: TGTGTCAGCGGGAACACAGATTCGCAGTATTTT; cdr3_aa: CVSGNTDSQYF
v_call: TRBV29-1; j_call: TRBJ1-1; clone_size: .; d_call: .; cdr3_nt: TGTAGCGTTGAAACAGGTAGGAACACTGAAACTTTCTTT; cdr3_aa: CSVETGRNTETFF
v_call: TRBV28; j_call: TRBJ2-4; clone_size: .; d_call: .; cdr3_nt: TGTGCCAGCAGTTTAAGGGGGGCCAAAAACATTCAGTACTTC; cdr3_aa: CASSLRGAKNIQYF
v_call: TRBV28; j_call: TRBJ2-7; clone_size: .; d_call: TRBD2; cdr3_nt: TGTGCCAGCACCACCGGTGCGGGAGGGTCGGGAGAGCAGTACTTC; cdr3_aa: CASTTGAGGSGEQYF
v_call: TRBV4-2; j_call: TRBJ2-1; clone_size: medium-sized; d_call: TRBD2; cdr3_nt: TGTGCCAGCAGCCGGACTAGCGATGAGCAGTTCTTC; cdr3_aa: CASSRTSDEQFF
v_call: TRBV29-1; j_call: TRBJ2-1; clone_size: many; d_call: .; cdr3_nt: TGCAGCGTCCTAAGCTGGGCCAGGGGATCGGATGAGCAGTTCTTC; cdr3_aa: CSVLSWARGSDEQFF
v_call: TRBV11-3; j_call: TRBJ2-2; clone_size: .; d_call: .; cdr3_nt: TGTGCCAGCGACTTAGCAGAGGGCATCGGGGAGCTGTTTTTT; cdr3_aa: CASDLAEGIGELFF
v_call: TRBV6-6; j_call: TRBJ2-5; clone_size: few; d_call: TRBD2; cdr3_nt: TGTACCAGTAGCGGTAGAGCGGGAAAAGAGACCCAGTACTTC; cdr3_aa: CTSSGRAGKETQYF